The 19 T cell receptor beta chains presented below share a single source sample, sequenced in a study of STAT5B mutations in CD4+ large granular lymphocyte leukemia. The method was immunoSEQ multiplex PCR; TCRdb's version includes in-frame clones alone and lacks a portion of them. The repertoire holds roughly 30,000 clones, with nearly 90% as singletons. The sequencing sample was made of CD4+ T cells from blood buffy coats. These receptors all stem from a human donor in good health.

This chain joins TRBV7-3 and TRBJ2-7; 7 positions agree with TRBD1. This CDR3 contains 13 residues. V was pared by 3 bases and J by 4 bases, with 3 bases of the junction left unmatched. CDR1 SGHTA and CDR2 FQGTGA come from the germline V gene. Here the CDR3 DNA reads TGTGCCAGCAGCTTTACAGGGGATTACGAGCAGTACTTC. Its protein is CASSFTGDYEQYF.

The chain employs TRBV7-8 and TRBJ2-1; 8 bases match TRBD2. CDR3 length: 16 residues. Germline trimming cut 5 bases from V and 0 bases from J; bases unmatched to any gene: 6. Germline V CDR1 and CDR2: SGHVS, FQNEAQ. The CDR3 region is CASSPSGPSSYNEQFF. The CDR3 DNA sequence: TGTGCCAGCAGCCCTAGCGGGCCGAGCTCCTACAATGAGCAGTTCTTC.

V and J are TRBV6-5 and TRBJ2-7, with 9 bases that match TRBD2. CDR3 length: 14 amino acids. Germline V CDR1 and CDR2: MNHEY, SVGAGI. V lost 6 bases and J lost 7; bases outside the gene matches: 10. CDR3 DNA sequence: TGTGCCAGCAGGCTGGGCGGGAGGGCCGATGAGCAGTACTTC. The encoded protein is CASRLGGRADEQYF.

The CDR3 DNA sequence: TGTGCCAGCAGCTCGGAGGTCGCGAACACCGGGGAGCTGTTTTTT. Translated, it gives CASSSEVANTGELFF. This sequence joins TRBV5-4 and TRBJ2-2, with a possible D match to TRBD2 (5 bases). V shed 3 bases and J shed 0 bases, with 9 bases lying between them. Germline lookup yields CDR1 SGHNT and CDR2 YYREEE (reference sequence). This CDR3 spans 15 amino acids. The variable domain in full, completed from reference TRBV5-4 and TRBJ2-2, reads ETGVTQSPTHLIKTRGQQVTLRCSSQSGHNTVSWYQQALGQGPQFIFQYYREEENGRGNFPPRFSGLQFPNYSSELNVNALELDDSALYLCASSSEVANTGELFFGEGSRLTVL.

This clone was seen just once. V gene TRBV19 combines with J gene TRBJ2-7; D may correspond to TRBD1 or TRBD2 (5 bases each). Germline CDR1 and CDR2: LNHDA and SQIVND (reference sequence). This CDR3 has 17 amino acids. With 4 bases removed from V and 7 bases from J, the gap between germline ends came to 26 bases. The CDR3 loop reads CASSTHPLDMGVGEQYF. The CDR3 coding sequence is TGTGCCAGTAGTACCCACCCGCTGGACATGGGGGTGGGGGAGCAGTACTTC. The full variable domain, with the rest looked up from reference TRBV19 and TRBJ2-7, is DGGITQSPKYLFRKEGQNVTLSCEQNLNHDAMYWYRQDPGQGLRLIYYSQIVNDFQKGDIAEGYSVSREKKESFPLTVTSAQKNPTAFYLCASSTHPLDMGVGEQYFGPGTRLTVT.

V gene TRBV7-8 combines with J gene TRBJ2-7; 9 nucleotides match TRBD2. V was pared by 4 bases and J by 1 base, with 8 bases of the junction left unmatched. CDR1 is SGHVS and CDR2 is FQNEAQ in the germline V gene. The CDR3 covers 16 residues. The CDR3 region has the DNA TGTGCCAGCAGCTCGGGACGGCGGGAGGGTTCCTACGAGCAGTACTTC. This gives the protein CASSSGRREGSYEQYF.

CDR3 amino acids: CASSSRQTQETQYF. CDR3 nucleotides: TGTGCCAGCAGTTCGCGACAGACCCAAGAGACCCAGTACTTC. The rearrangement joins TRBV6-5 to TRBJ2-5; tentative D call: TRBD1 (5 bases). V was clipped by 4 bases and J by 1 base, with 10 bases between them. Germline V lookup: CDR1 MNHEY, CDR2 SVGAGI. The CDR3 is made up of 14 amino acids.

The rearrangement links TRBV19 to TRBJ1-2; tentative D call: TRBD1 (6 bases). Trimming shortened V by 5 bases and J by 5 bases, and 15 bases separated the two germline ends. Germline CDR1 reads LNHDA; CDR2 reads SQIVND (reference sequence). This CDR3 has 14 residues. DNA for the CDR3: TGTGCCAGTAGTGATCCAGGGGCAACTTATGGCTACACCTTC. Translated, it gives CASSDPGATYGYTF.

The chain recombines TRBV5-6 with TRBJ2-2; D remains unclear. Per germline, CDR1 SGHDT and CDR2 YYEEEE. Deletions cut 4 bases from V and 6 bases from J, with 7 bases between. The length of the CDR3 is 12 residues. In DNA form, the CDR3 reads TGTGCCAGCAGCGCCGTATCCGGGGAGCTGTTTTTT. It encodes CASSAVSGELFF.

The chain carries TRBV28 and TRBJ1-5; TRBD1 agrees at 7 bases. CDR1 and CDR2 from the germline V gene are MDHEN and SYDVKM. V shed 4 bases, J shed 4 bases, and the junction held 4 bases outside the gene matches. This CDR3 region has 14 residues. CDR3 sequence reads: CASSWGQRNQPQHF. The CDR3 bases are TGTGCCAGCAGTTGGGGACAGAGAAATCAGCCCCAGCATTTT.

The V gene is TRBV5-6, the J gene TRBJ2-5; 11 positions match TRBD2. CDR1 SGHDT and CDR2 YYEEEE come from the germline V gene. V was clipped by 1 base and J by 4 bases; unmatched bases: 6. This CDR3 has 16 residues. CDR3 in DNA: TGTGCCAGCAGCTTGCGGGCTAGCGGGAGGCCAGAGACCCAGTACTTC. Translation: CASSLRASGRPETQYF.

The V call is TRBV4-3, the J call TRBJ2-3; no clear D gene. Germline V lookup: CDR1 LGHNA, CDR2 YSLEER. There are 14 residues in the CDR3. V was pared by 1 base and J by 0 bases, with 5 bases between. Written as DNA, the CDR3 is TGCGCCAGCAGCCAAGCGGAGAGCACAGATACGCAGTATTTT. Protein sequence: CASSQAESTDTQYF.

The genes are TRBV5-6 and TRBJ2-7; 9 bases agree with TRBD1. Germline CDR1 SGHDT, CDR2 YYEEEE. CDR3 length: 14 amino acids. Unmatched junction bases numbered 5, after V lost 6 bases and J lost 1 base. CDR3 residues: CASNRGLGSYEQYF. In DNA, the CDR3 is TGTGCCAGCAACAGGGGGCTGGGTTCCTACGAGCAGTACTTC.

This clone occurred once. The rearrangement links TRBV7-3 to TRBJ2-6, with D possibly TRBD2 on 6 matching bases. V lost 5 bases and J 2 bases, leaving 13 bases between the germline ends. The length of the CDR3 is 16 residues. Germline-derived CDR1 and CDR2 are SGHTA and FQGTGA. The CDR3 spells CASSPRGNPGANVLTF. The CDR3 nucleotides read TGTGCCAGCAGCCCCCGGGGGAACCCTGGGGCCAACGTCCTGACTTTC. The full variable domain, in which reference TRBV7-3 and TRBJ2-6 provide the parts outside the CDR3, is GAGVSQTPSNKVTEKGKYVELRCDPISGHTALYWYRQSLGQGPEFLIYFQGTGAADDSGLPNDRFFAVRPEGSVSTLKIQRTERGDSAVYLCASSPRGNPGANVLTFGAGSRLTVL.

The chain is built from TRBV9 and TRBJ2-1; D is perhaps TRBD1 (5 bases). CDR1 and CDR2 from the germline V gene are SGDLS and YYNGEE. The V end lost 0 bases, the J end lost 3 bases, and 13 bases lay between the germline ends. The CDR3 covers 16 residues. The CDR3 DNA sequence: TGTGCCAGCAGCGTAGCACCTGGGCAGGGCTACAATGAGCAGTTCTTC. Translating it yields CASSVAPGQGYNEQFF.

J is TRBJ1-4 and V is TRBV5-1; no reliable D call. Germline V gives CDR1 SGHRS, CDR2 YFSETQ. There are 14 residues in the CDR3. With 0 bases removed from V and 7 bases from J, the gap between germline ends came to 10 bases. The CDR3 DNA reads as TGCGCCAGCAGCTTGGTTCGCGGTGCTGAAAAACTGTTTTTT. This sequence encodes CASSLVRGAEKLFF. The entire variable domain, with the rest obtained from reference TRBV5-1 and TRBJ1-4, is as follows: KAGVTQTPRYLIKTRGQQVTLSCSPISGHRSVSWYQQTPGQGLQFLFEYFSETQRNKGNFPGRFSGRQFSNSRSEMNVSTLELGDSALYLCASSLVRGAEKLFFGSGTQLSVL.

The rearrangement uses TRBV12-2 and TRBJ1-4; TRBD1 reflects the table's D call only, with no check against the DNA. TRBV12-2 is deemed a pseudogene. This CDR3 region has 15 residues. The CDR3 nucleotides are TGTGCAAGTCGCTTACGGCAGGGAAATAATGAAAAACTGTTTTTT. The encoded protein is CASRLRQGNNEKLFF.

The V and J genes are TRBV28 and TRBJ2-7, with 8 bases aligning to TRBD1. V lost 6 bases to trimming and J lost 0 bases; unmatched junction nucleotides: 4. The CDR3 totals 14 residues. The germline V gene encodes CDR1 MDHEN and CDR2 SYDVKM. For the CDR3, the DNA is TGTGCCAGCAGACAGGGGGGCACCTCCTACGAGCAGTACTTC. Residues: CASRQGGTSYEQYF.

This clone showed up just once. V and J are TRBV10-3 and TRBJ2-1; D not resolved. V lost 8 bases and J lost 6, with 17 bases in between. The CDR3 consists of 14 residues. Germline V gene lookup returns CDR1 ENHRY and CDR2 SYGVKD. The CDR3 DNA reads as TGTGCCATCTTGGGCGGAACAACCACCAATGAGCAGTTCTTC. Translated, it gives CAILGGTTTNEQFF.